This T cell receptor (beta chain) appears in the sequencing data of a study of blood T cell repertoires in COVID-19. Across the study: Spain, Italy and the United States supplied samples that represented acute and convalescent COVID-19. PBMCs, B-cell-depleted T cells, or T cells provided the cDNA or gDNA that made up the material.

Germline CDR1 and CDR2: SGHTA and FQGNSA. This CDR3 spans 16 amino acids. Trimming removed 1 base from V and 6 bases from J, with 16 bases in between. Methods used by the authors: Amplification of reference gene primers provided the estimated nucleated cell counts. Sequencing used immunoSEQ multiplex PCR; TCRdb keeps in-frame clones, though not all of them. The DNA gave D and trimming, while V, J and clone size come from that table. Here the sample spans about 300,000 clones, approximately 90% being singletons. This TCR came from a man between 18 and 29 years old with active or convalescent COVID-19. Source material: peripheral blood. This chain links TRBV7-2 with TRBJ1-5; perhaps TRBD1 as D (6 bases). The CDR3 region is CASSLGNLQGIQPQHF. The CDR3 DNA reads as TGTGCCAGCAGCTTAGGTAACCTTCAGGGGATTCAGCCCCAGCATTTT.